These T cell receptor beta chains were read from a single sample in a study of regulatory T cells in long-lasting Graves disease. From the multiplex PCR reads, TCRdb called clonotypes with MiXCR, one entry per CDR3 protein. The sample has 350,000 to 500,000 distinct CDR3 sequences, about 14% seen once. In addition, the sample was reused for a study of T cells in Graves' hyperthyroidism and ophthalmopathy.

The sequencing used peripheral blood mononuclear cells (PBMCs), collected at new diagnosis, from a patient treated with antithyroid drugs. The source is a woman in her 50s with Graves disease. CDR3s include the opening cysteine and the closing phenylalanine or tryptophan. A D gene is named only where the DNA matches it firmly. Some rows have no size entry. The others give once, few or many, or a class for an expanded clone.

cdr3_aa,cdr3_nt,d_call,j_call,clone_size,v_call
CASSPPPGLGYEQYF,TGTGCCAGCAGCCCCCCCCCGGGACTAGGCTACGAGCAGTACTTC,TRBD2,TRBJ2-7,few,TRBV6-2/TRBV6-3
CASSPPGALWHIQYF,TGTGCCAGCTCACCACCAGGGGCTCTTTGGCACATTCAGTACTTC,.,TRBJ2-4,many,TRBV18
CSARDGSTRGTVNSALHF,TGCAGTGCTAGAGATGGCTCAACTAGAGGGACGGTGAATTCAGCCCTCCACTTT,.,TRBJ1-6,.,TRBV20-1
CASSLRRGDTEAFF,TGTGCCAGCAGCTTGCGGAGGGGCGACACTGAAGCTTTCTTT,.,TRBJ1-1,many,TRBV5-1
CASSPWTGPNSPLHF,TGTGCCAGCAGCCCCTGGACAGGCCCTAATTCACCCCTCCACTTT,TRBD1,TRBJ1-6,.,TRBV9
CASLKGQTLLSAGNTIYF,TGTGCCAGCTTGAAGGGTCAAACTCTCCTCTCGGCCGGAAACACCATATATTTT,.,TRBJ1-3,many,TRBV7-8
CASSLSRGLAGGYEQFF,TGTGCCAGCAGTTTATCGAGGGGACTAGCGGGAGGGTATGAGCAGTTCTTC,TRBD2,TRBJ2-1,many,TRBV27
CASSRVGDRVAWPQHF,TGTGCCAGCAGCCGAGTGGGTGACAGGGTAGCGTGGCCCCAGCATTTT,TRBD1,TRBJ1-5,few,TRBV6-1
CASSHLREDNYNEQFF,TGTGCCAGCAGCCATTTACGGGAGGATAATTACAATGAGCAGTTCTTC,TRBD2,TRBJ2-1,many,TRBV3-1
CASSGQGVYEQYF,TGTGCCAGCAGTGGACAGGGAGTCTACGAGCAGTACTTC,TRBD1,TRBJ2-7,many,TRBV12-3/TRBV12-4
CASSHEIDTQYF,TGTGCCAGCAGCCACGAGATAGATACGCAGTATTTT,.,TRBJ2-3,.,TRBV3-1
CASRTSGRAGYEQYF,TGTGCCAGCAGAACTAGCGGGAGGGCGGGGTACGAGCAGTACTTC,TRBD2,TRBJ2-7,many,TRBV28
CASSPTTEAYEQYF,TGTGCCAGCAGCCCTACAACGGAGGCCTACGAGCAGTACTTC,.,TRBJ2-7,many,TRBV9
CASSHGTGGFYEQYF,TGTGCCAGCAGCCATGGGACAGGGGGGTTCTACGAGCAGTACTTC,TRBD1,TRBJ2-7,few,TRBV3-1
CASSPHPPGTKLSTEAFF,TGTGCCAGCTCACCACATCCGCCCGGGACGAAGTTAAGCACTGAAGCTTTCTTT,.,TRBJ1-1,few,TRBV18
CASSPGLVGTEAFF,TGTGCCAGCAGTCCAGGACTAGTGGGGACTGAAGCTTTCTTT,.,TRBJ1-1,many,TRBV2
CASSYDGAGGPYEQYF,TGTGCCAGCAGTTACGACGGGGCGGGAGGGCCGTACGAGCAGTACTTC,TRBD2,TRBJ2-7,many,TRBV6-2/TRBV6-3
CASSPDRGWQETQYF,TGCGCCAGCAGTCCGGACAGGGGTTGGCAAGAGACCCAGTACTTC,TRBD1,TRBJ2-5,many,TRBV10-1
CASRAFSGGYQETQYF,TGTGCCAGCAGGGCCTTTAGCGGGGGCTACCAAGAGACCCAGTACTTC,TRBD2,TRBJ2-5,many,TRBV2
CSARGASYEQYF,TGCAGTGCTAGAGGGGCTAGCTACGAGCAGTACTTC,.,TRBJ2-7,many,TRBV20-1
CASSPSLTGGPLEQYF,TGTGCCAGCTCACCATCGTTAACGGGAGGCCCTCTCGAGCAGTACTTC,TRBD2,TRBJ2-7,few,TRBV18
CASDGSQETQYF,TGTGCCAGTGACGGGAGTCAAGAGACCCAGTACTTC,.,TRBJ2-5,many,TRBV2
CASSFQGIGTQYF,TGTGCCAGCAGTTTCCAGGGGATCGGGACCCAGTACTTC,.,TRBJ2-5,.,TRBV27